Presented here are 3 T cell receptor beta chains from one specimen sequenced in a study of regulatory T cells in long-lasting Graves disease. Assembly of TCR beta libraries relied on iRepertoire HTBI primers together with Arm-PCR of CDR3 regions. TCRdb re-analysed the multiplex PCR reads in MiXCR, keeping a single row per CDR3 protein. The sample records more than 450,000 distinct CDR3 sequences, 9.5% to 15% being singletons. This sample's time point: newly diagnosed GD, antithyroid drugs for less than 3 months. The TCR library was made from RNA extracted from PBMCs. Another study also made use of these data, one on T cells in Graves' hyperthyroidism and ophthalmopathy.

This sample comprised peripheral blood mononuclear cells (PBMCs), obtained at new diagnosis, from a patient treated with antithyroid drugs. The receptor source for this set is a woman aged 25 to 39 with Graves disease.

This clonotype was observed many times. CDR3 coding DNA: TGTGCCAGCAGTGACCCGGTCCCCAGCGGGAGGGCCCTCGTTCGGAGGTATGAGCAGTTCTTC. Translated: CASSDPVPSGRALVRRYEQFF. V usage is TRBV6-2 or TRBV6-3 and J usage is TRBJ2-1, with 10 nucleotides matching TRBD2. This CDR3 is built from 21 residues. V dropped 5 bases and J dropped 8; count of bases not matched to a gene: 27. Germline V gene data show CDR1 as MNHEY and CDR2 as SVGEGT.

This clonotype was seen a handful of times. The V and J genes are TRBV6-2 or TRBV6-3 and TRBJ1-5; no clear D gene. Per the germline V gene, CDR1 is MNHEY and CDR2 is SVGEGT. CDR3 length: 15 residues. Trimming cost V 0 bases and J 4 bases, with 10 bases left between them. The chain's CDR3 is CASSYSGRLNQPQHF. As DNA, the CDR3 is TGTGCCAGCAGTTACTCGGGGAGGCTTAATCAGCCCCAGCATTTT.

This clonotype was counted at least ten times. The chain links TRBV6-2 or TRBV6-3 to TRBJ2-7; 13 nucleotides align to TRBD2. This CDR3 has 14 residues. The ends lost 7 bases at V and 4 bases at J; junction bases unmatched: 4. Looked up from germline, CDR1 is MNHEY and CDR2 is SVGEGT. This CDR3 reads CASTRTSGGYEQYF. CDR3 DNA sequence: TGTGCCAGCACAAGGACTAGCGGGGGTTACGAGCAGTACTTC.